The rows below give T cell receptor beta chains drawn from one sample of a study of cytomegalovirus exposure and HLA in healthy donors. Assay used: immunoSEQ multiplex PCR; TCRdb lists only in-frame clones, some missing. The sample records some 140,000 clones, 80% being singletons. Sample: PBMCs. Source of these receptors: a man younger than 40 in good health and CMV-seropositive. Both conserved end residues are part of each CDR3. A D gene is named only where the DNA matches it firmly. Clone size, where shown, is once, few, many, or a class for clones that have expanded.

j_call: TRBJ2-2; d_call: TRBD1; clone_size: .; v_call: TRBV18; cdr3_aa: CASSIDRDRELFF; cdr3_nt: TGTGCCAGCTCAATTGACAGGGATCGGGAGCTGTTTTTT
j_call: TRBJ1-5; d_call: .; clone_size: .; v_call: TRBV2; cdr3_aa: CASSLDRTISPQHF; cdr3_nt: TGTGCCAGCAGTCTCGACAGAACGATCAGTCCCCAGCATTTT
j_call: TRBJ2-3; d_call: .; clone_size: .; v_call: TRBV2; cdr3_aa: CASSRGGWGTDTQYF; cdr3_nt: TGTGCCAGCAGTAGGGGGGGCTGGGGCACAGATACGCAGTATTTT
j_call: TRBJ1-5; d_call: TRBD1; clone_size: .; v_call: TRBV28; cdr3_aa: CASRRQGYSNQPQHF; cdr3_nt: TGTGCCAGCAGGCGACAGGGTTATAGCAATCAGCCCCAGCATTTT
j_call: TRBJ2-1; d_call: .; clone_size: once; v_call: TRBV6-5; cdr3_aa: CASKVGRGFNEQFF; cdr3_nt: TGTGCCAGCAAGGTTGGGCGGGGCTTCAATGAGCAGTTCTTC
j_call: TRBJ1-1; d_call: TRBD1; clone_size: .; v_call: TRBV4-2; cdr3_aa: CASSHVTGMNTEAFF; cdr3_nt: TGTGCCAGCAGCCACGTGACAGGGATGAACACTGAAGCTTTCTTT
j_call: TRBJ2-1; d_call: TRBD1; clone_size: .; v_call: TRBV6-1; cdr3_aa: CASALDRDGNEQFF; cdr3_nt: TGTGCCAGTGCGCTCGACAGGGATGGCAATGAGCAGTTCTTC
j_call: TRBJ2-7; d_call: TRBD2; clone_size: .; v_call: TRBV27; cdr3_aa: CASSPITSGIYEQYF; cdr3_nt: TGTGCCAGCAGTCCCATCACTAGCGGGATCTACGAGCAGTACTTC
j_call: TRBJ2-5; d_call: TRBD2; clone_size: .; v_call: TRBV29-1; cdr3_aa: CSHAGTNGETQYF; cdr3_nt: TGCAGCCATGCCGGGACTAACGGCGAGACCCAGTACTTC
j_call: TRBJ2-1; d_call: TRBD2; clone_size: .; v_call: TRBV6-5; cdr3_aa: CASSHGGLAVNEQFF; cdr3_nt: TGTGCCAGCAGCCACGGGGGACTAGCGGTTAATGAGCAGTTCTTC
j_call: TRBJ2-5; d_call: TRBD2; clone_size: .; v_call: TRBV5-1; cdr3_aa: CASSAGREGETQYF; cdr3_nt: TGCGCCAGCAGCGCGGGACGGGAGGGAGAGACCCAGTACTTC
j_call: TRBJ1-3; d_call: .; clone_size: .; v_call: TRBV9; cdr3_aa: CASSAYTGSGGNTIYF; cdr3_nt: TGTGCCAGCAGCGCCTACACAGGGTCGGGGGGAAACACCATATATTTT
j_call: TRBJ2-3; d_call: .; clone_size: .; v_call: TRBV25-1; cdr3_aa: CASGGRASTDTQYF; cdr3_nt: TGTGCCAGCGGAGGGCGGGCTAGCACAGATACGCAGTATTTT
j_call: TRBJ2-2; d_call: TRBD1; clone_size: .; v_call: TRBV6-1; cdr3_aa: CASSEHRGRTGELFF; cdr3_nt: TGTGCCAGCAGTGAACACAGGGGGCGAACCGGGGAGCTGTTTTTT
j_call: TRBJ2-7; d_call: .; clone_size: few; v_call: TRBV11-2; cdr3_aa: CASSLEAGAGYEQYF; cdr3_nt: TGTGCCAGCAGCTTAGAGGCGGGGGCGGGGTACGAGCAGTACTTC
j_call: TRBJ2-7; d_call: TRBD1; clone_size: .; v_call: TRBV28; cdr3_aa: CASSPQGQGEDEQYF; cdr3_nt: TGCGCCAGCAGTCCGCAGGGACAGGGGGAGGACGAGCAGTACTTC
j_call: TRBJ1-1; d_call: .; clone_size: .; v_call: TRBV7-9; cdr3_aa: CASSRGFGLDTEAFF; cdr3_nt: TGTGCCAGCAGCCGGGGTTTTGGGTTGGACACTGAAGCTTTCTTT
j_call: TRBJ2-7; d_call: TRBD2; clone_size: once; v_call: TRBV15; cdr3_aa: CATSRVIGGRRREQYF; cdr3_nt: TGTGCCACCAGCAGAGTAATCGGCGGGAGACGGCGCGAGCAGTACTTC
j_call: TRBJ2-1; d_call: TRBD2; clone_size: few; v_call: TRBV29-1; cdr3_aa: CSVESGTSSSYNEQFF; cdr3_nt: TGCAGCGTTGAATCGGGGACTAGCAGCTCCTACAATGAGCAGTTCTTC
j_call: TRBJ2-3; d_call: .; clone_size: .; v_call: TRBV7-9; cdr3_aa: CASSPSGRTDTQYF; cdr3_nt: TGTGCCAGCAGCCCGAGCGGGCGCACAGATACGCAGTATTTT